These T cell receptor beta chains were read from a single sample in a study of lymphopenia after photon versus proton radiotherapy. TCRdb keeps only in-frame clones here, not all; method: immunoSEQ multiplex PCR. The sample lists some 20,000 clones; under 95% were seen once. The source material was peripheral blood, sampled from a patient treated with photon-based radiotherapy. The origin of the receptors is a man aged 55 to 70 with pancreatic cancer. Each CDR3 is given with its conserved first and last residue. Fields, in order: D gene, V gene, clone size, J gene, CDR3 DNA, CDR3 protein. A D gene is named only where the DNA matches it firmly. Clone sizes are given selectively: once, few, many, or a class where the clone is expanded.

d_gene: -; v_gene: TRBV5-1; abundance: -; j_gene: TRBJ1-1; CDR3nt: TGCGCCAGCAGCCCCCACCAAGAGAACACTGAAGCTTTCTTT; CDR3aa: CASSPHQENTEAFF
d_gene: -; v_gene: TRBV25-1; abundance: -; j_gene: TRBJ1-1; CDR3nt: TGTGCCAGCAGTGAGGTGGGCCGGTACACTGAAGCTTTCTTT; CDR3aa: CASSEVGRYTEAFF
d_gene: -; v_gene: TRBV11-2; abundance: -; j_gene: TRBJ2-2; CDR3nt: TGTGCCAGCAGCTTAAAACGGGTCCTCACCGGGGAGCTGTTTTTT; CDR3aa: CASSLKRVLTGELFF
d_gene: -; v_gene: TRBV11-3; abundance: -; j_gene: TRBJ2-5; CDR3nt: TGTGCCAGCAGCTTAGTAATTAGCCGGATTAGTGAGACCCAGTACTTC; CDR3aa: CASSLVISRISETQYF
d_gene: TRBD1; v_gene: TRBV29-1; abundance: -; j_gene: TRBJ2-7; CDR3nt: TGCAGCGTTGGGGACAGGGGGTTCTACGAGCAGTACTTC; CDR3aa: CSVGDRGFYEQYF
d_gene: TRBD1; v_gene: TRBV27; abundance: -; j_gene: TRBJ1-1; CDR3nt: TGTGCCAGCAGTTCCCGGACAGGAGGGGACACTGAAGCTTTCTTT; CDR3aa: CASSSRTGGDTEAFF
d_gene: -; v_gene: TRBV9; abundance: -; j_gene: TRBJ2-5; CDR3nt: TGTGCCAGCACCCGAACGGGGGCAGAGGGTCGGGAGACCCAGTACTTC; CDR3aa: CASTRTGAEGRETQYF
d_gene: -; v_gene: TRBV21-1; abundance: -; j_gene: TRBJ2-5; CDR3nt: TGTGCCAGCCCGCTAGGACAGGGTTGGCACTTC; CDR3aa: CASPLGQGWHF
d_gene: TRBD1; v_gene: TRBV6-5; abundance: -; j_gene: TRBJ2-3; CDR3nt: TGTGCCAGCGGTAGGGGGCTCGATACGCAGTATTTT; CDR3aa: CASGRGLDTQYF
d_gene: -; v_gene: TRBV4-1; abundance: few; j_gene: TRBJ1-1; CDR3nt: TGCGCCAGCAGCCAAGAAAGAAGGGAGAGAGAAGCTTTCTTT; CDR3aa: CASSQERREREAFF
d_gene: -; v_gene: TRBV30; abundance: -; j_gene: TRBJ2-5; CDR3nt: TGTGCCTGGAGTAAGGCGGGGCAAGAGACCCAGTACTTC; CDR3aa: CAWSKAGQETQYF
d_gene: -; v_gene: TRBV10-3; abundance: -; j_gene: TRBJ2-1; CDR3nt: TGTGCCATCAGTGGATACAATGAGCAGTTCTTC; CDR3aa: CAISGYNEQFF
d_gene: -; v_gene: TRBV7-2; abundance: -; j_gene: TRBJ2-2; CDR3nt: TGTGCCAGCAGCTTAAGGGTCCGGGAGCTGTTTTTT; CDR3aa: CASSLRVRELFF
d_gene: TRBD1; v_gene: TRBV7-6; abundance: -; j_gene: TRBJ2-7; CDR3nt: TGTGCCAGCAGCTTAGCCTTGGACAGGATGGGGTCCTACGAGCAGTACTTC; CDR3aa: CASSLALDRMGSYEQYF